This entry describes one T cell receptor beta chain. In the study's own analysis: By means of reference gene primer amplification, nucleated cell counts were estimated. Profiled with immunoSEQ multiplex PCR; TCRdb holds only in-frame clones, not every one. That table furnishes V, J and clone size, whereas the DNA furnished D and trimming. The sample lists over 130,000 clones; 65% to 90% were seen once. The sample originates from a study of blood T cell repertoires in COVID-19. Study as a whole: From the United States, Italy and Spain came samples of acute and convalescent COVID-19. The cDNA or gDNA used as material had been derived from T cells, B-cell-depleted T cells, or PBMCs.

After removal of 3 bases from V and 2 bases from J, the junction contained 2 bases not matched to a gene. The length of the CDR3 is 13 residues. Germline V gene lookup returns CDR1 SQVTM and CDR2 ANQGSEA. The J gene is TRBJ2-7, the V gene TRBV29-1; TRBD2 aligns across 9 bases. The sequence came from a man between 65 and 85 years old with acute or convalescent COVID-19. The source material was peripheral blood. CDR3 amino acids: CSVEASGAYEQYF. CDR3 DNA: TGCAGCGTTGAGGCTAGCGGGGCCTACGAGCAGTACTTC.